The 5 T cell receptor beta chains below all came from one sample that was sequenced in a study of OX40 agonist ivuxolimab in advanced cancers. TCRdb's table, derived via immunoSEQ multiplex PCR, lists solely in-frame clones and lacks some. Among 70,000 to 90,000 clones listed, about 85% were seen once. The sample in question was CD4+ or CD8+ T cells sorted from blood, obtained in a trial of the OX40 agonist ivuxolimab. The receptors here all came from an adult with an advanced solid tumor such as melanoma, head and neck, liver or kidney cancer.

This chain uses TRBV15 with TRBJ2-5, with a tentative D call TRBD1 (6 bases). Germline loops: CDR1 LNHNV, CDR2 YYDKDF (reference sequence). The ends were cut back, 6 bases at V and 2 bases at J, with 10 bases in the middle. This CDR3 has 13 amino acids. CDR3 in DNA: TGTGCCACCAGTAGGGACAAACAAGAGACCCAGTACTTC. Translated: CATSRDKQETQYF. The full variable domain, in which reference TRBV15 and TRBJ2-5 provide the parts outside the CDR3, is DAMVIQNPRYQVTQFGKPVTLSCSQTLNHNVMYWYQQKSSQAPKLLFHYYDKDFNNEADTPDNFQSRRPNTSFCFLDIRSPGLGDTAMYLCATSRDKQETQYFGPGTRLLVL.

Here the CDR3 reads CATSRGAASYEQYF. CDR3 in DNA: TGTGCCACCAGCAGAGGGGCAGCGTCCTACGAGCAGTACTTC. V gene TRBV15 combines with J gene TRBJ2-7, with D unresolved. V was pared by 1 base and J by 1 base, with 8 bases between. Germline V CDR1 and CDR2: LNHNV, YYDKDF (reference sequence). The CDR3 is 14 residues long. Based on the CDR3 plus reference TRBV15 and TRBJ2-7, the full variable domain is DAMVIQNPRYQVTQFGKPVTLSCSQTLNHNVMYWYQQKSSQAPKLLFHYYDKDFNNEADTPDNFQSRRPNTSFCFLDIRSPGLGDTAMYLCATSRGAASYEQYFGPGTRLTVT.

This chain uses TRBV7-8 with TRBJ2-3; 14 bases match TRBD2. This CDR3 region has 18 residues. Trimming removed 5 bases from V and 0 bases from J; junction bases left unmatched: 7. Germline V gene sequence: CDR1 SGHVS, CDR2 FQNEAQ. The CDR3 spells CASSQGTSGSRSTDTQYF. In DNA form, the CDR3 reads TGTGCCAGCAGCCAGGGGACTAGCGGGAGTCGGAGCACAGATACGCAGTATTTT.

The genes are TRBV30 and TRBJ2-7; the D is unclear. V lost 0 bases, J lost 7 bases, and 13 bases lay in between. The CDR3 totals 13 residues. CDR1 GTSNPN and CDR2 SVGIG come from the germline V gene (reference sequence). Here the CDR3 DNA reads TGTGCCTGGAGTGTTGGTCAGTTCGGGGAGCAGTACTTC. This gives the protein CAWSVGQFGEQYF.

This clone was found a few times. This CDR3 reads CASQEGLTNYGYTF. The CDR3 DNA sequence: TGTGCCAGCCAGGAGGGATTGACTAACTATGGCTACACCTTC. This chain connects TRBV2 to TRBJ1-2; no clear D. The V end lost 8 bases, the J end lost 0 bases, and 13 bases lay between the germline ends. This CDR3 is 14 amino acids long. Germline V gives CDR1 SNHLY, CDR2 FYNNEI.